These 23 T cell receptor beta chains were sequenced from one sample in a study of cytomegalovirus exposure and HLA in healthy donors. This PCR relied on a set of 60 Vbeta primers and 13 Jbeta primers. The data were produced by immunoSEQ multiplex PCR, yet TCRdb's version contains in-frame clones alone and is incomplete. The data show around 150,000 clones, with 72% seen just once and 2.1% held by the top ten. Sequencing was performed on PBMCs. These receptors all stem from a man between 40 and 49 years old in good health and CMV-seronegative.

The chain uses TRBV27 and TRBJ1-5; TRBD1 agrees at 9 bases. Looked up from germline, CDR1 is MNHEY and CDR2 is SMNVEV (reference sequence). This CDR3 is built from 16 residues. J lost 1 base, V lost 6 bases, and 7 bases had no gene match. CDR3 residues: CASRLQGAESNQPQHF. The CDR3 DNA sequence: TGTGCCAGCAGGCTACAGGGGGCTGAGAGCAATCAGCCCCAGCATTTT.

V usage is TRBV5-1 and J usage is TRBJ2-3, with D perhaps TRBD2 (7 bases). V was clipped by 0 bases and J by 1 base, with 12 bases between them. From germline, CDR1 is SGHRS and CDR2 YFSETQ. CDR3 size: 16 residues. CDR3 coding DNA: TGCGCCAGCAGCTTGGAGGTGGGGGGGCGCACAGATACGCAGTATTTT. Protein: CASSLEVGGRTDTQYF. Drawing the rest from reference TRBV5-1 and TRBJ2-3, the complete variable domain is KAGVTQTPRYLIKTRGQQVTLSCSPISGHRSVSWYQQTPGQGLQFLFEYFSETQRNKGNFPGRFSGRQFSNSRSEMNVSTLELGDSALYLCASSLEVGGRTDTQYFGPGTRLTVL.

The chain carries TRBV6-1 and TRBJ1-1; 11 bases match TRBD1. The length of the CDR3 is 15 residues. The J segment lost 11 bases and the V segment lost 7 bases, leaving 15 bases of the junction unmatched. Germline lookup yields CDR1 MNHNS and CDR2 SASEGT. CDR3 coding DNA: TGTGCCAGCACCGCTAGTCGGACAGGGGGCAGTAGTGCTTTCTTT. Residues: CASTASRTGGSSAFF.

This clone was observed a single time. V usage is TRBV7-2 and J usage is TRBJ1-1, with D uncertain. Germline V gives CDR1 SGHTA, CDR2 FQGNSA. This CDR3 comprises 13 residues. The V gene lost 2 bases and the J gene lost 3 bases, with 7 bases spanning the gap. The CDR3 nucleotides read TGTGCCAGCAGCTTATCGTCAGACACTGAAGCTTTCTTT. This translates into CASSLSSDTEAFF. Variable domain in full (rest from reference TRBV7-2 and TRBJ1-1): GAGVSQSPSNKVTEKGKDVELRCDPISGHTALYWYRQSLGQGLEFLIYFQGNSAPDKSGLPSDRFSAERTGGSVSTLTIQRTQQEDSAVYLCASSLSSDTEAFFGQGTRLTVV.

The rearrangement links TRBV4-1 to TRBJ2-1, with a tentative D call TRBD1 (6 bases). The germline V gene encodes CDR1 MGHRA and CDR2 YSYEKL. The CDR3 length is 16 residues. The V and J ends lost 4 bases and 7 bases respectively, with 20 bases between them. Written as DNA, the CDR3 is TGCGCCAGCAGCCCAACGGGCAGGAAAACAGGGAATGAGCAGTTCTTC. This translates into CASSPTGRKTGNEQFF.

The CDR3 region is CASSLQGARTEAFF. The DNA of the CDR3 is TGTGCCAGCAGTTTACAGGGGGCAAGGACTGAAGCTTTCTTT. The chain couples TRBV27 to TRBJ1-1; 8 nucleotides agree with TRBD1. In germline, CDR1 is MNHEY, CDR2 SMNVEV (reference sequence). The trim removed 2 bases at V and 5 bases at J, leaving 4 bases unmatched. The CDR3 is 14 amino acids.

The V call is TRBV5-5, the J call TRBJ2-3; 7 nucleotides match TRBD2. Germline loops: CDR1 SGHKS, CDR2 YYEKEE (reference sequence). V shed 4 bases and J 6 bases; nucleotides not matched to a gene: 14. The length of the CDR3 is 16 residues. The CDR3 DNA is TGTGCCAGCAGCCAGCGGGGTGACAGAGCCTCCGATACGCAGTATTTT. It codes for CASSQRGDRASDTQYF.

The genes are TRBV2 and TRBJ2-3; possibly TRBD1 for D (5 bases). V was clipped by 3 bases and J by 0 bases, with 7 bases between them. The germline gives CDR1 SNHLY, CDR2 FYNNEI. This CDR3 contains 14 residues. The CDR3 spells CASSDDRSTDTQYF. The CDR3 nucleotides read TGTGCCAGCAGTGACGACAGAAGCACAGATACGCAGTATTTT.

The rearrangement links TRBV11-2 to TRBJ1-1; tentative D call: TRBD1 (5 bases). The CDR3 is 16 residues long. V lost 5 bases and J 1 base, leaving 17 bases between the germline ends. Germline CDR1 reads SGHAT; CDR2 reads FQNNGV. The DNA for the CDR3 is TGTGCCAGCAGCCCAGGAAGTGGTAGGGGGAACACTGAAGCTTTCTTT. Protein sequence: CASSPGSGRGNTEAFF.

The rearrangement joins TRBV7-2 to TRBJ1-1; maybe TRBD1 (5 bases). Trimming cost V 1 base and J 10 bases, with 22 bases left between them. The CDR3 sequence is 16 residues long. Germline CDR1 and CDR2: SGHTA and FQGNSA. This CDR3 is CASSLGGADRTIGAFF. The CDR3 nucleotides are TGTGCCAGCAGCTTAGGTGGGGCAGACAGAACCATAGGAGCTTTCTTT.

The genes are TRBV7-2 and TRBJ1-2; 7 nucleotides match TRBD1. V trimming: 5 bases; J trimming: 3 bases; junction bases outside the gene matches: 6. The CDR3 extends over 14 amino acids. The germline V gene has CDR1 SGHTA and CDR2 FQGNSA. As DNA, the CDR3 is TGTGCCAGCAGCCCCCCGGGACAGCACTATGGCTACACCTTC. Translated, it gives CASSPPGQHYGYTF.

This CDR3 is CASSLKLGGRGDEQFF. The CDR3 DNA reads TGTGCCAGCAGCTTGAAACTCGGTGGCAGGGGGGATGAGCAGTTCTTC. The chain recombines TRBV5-4 with TRBJ2-1; weak D call: TRBD1 (7 bases). The germline CDR1 and CDR2 sequences are SGHNT and YYREEE (reference sequence). V was trimmed by 1 base and J by 8 bases, leaving 19 bases between them. The CDR3 sequence is 16 residues long.

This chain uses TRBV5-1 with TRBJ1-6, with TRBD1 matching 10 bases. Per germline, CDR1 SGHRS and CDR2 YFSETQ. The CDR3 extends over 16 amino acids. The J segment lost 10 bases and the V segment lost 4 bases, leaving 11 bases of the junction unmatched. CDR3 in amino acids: CASSLSGTGVESPLHF. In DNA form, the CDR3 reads TGCGCCAGCAGCCTGTCCGGGACAGGGGTTGAATCACCCCTCCACTTT.

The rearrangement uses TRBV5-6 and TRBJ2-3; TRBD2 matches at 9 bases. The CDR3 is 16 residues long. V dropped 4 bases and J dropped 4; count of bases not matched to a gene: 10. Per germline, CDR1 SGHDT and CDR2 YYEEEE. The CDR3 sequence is CASSPRGGGASDTQYF. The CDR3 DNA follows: TGTGCCAGCAGCCCCCGGGGCGGGGGGGCCTCAGATACGCAGTATTTT.

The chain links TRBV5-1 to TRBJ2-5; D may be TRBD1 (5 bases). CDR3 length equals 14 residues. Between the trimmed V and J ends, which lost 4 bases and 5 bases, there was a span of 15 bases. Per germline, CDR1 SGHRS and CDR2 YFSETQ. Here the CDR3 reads CASSRNGQRETQYF. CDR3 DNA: TGCGCCAGCAGCAGGAACGGACAACGGGAGACCCAGTACTTC.

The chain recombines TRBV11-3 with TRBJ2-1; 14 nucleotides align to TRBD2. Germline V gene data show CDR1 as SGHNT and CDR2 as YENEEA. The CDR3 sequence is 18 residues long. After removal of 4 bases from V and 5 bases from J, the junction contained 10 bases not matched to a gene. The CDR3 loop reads CASSSSGTSGSVHNEQFF. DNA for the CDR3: TGTGCCAGCAGCTCCAGCGGGACTAGCGGGAGCGTCCACAATGAGCAGTTCTTC. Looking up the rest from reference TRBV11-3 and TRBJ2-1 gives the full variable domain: EAGVVQSPRYKIIEKKQPVAFWCNPISGHNTLYWYLQNLGQGPELLIRYENEEAVDDSQLPKDRFSAERLKGVDSTLKIQPAELGDSAVYLCASSSSGTSGSVHNEQFFGPGTRLTVL.

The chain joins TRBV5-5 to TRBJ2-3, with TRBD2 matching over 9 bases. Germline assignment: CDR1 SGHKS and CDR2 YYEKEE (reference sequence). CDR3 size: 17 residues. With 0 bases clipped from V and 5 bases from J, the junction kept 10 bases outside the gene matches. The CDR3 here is CASSLGAGGLFRDTQYF. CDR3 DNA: TGTGCCAGCAGCTTGGGGGCGGGGGGGTTGTTCAGAGATACGCAGTATTTT.

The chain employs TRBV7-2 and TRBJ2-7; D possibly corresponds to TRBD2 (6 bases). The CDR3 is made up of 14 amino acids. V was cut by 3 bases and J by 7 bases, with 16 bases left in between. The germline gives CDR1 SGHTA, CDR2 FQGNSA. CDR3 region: CASSFYGGSGEQYF. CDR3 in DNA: TGTGCCAGCAGCTTCTATGGGGGGTCGGGGGAGCAGTACTTC.

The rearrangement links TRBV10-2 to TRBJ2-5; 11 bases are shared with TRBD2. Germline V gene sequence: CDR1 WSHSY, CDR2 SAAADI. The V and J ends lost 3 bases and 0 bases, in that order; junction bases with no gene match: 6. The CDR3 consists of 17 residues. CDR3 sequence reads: CASSDLAGGMYQETQYF. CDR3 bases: TGCGCCAGCAGTGACCTAGCGGGGGGCATGTACCAAGAGACCCAGTACTTC.

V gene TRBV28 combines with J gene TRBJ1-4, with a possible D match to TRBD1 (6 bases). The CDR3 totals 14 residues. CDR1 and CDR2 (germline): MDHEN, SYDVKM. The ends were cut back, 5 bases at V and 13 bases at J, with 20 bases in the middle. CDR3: CASSIGGGATGLFF. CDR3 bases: TGTGCCAGCAGTATTGGGGGGGGCGCAACGGGACTGTTTTTT.

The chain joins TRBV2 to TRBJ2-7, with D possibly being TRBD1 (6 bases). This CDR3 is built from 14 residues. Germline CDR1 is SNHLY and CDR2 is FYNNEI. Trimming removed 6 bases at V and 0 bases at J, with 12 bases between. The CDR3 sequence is CASSGDRFSYEQYF. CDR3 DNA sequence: TGTGCCAGCAGCGGTGACAGGTTCTCCTACGAGCAGTACTTC.

The CDR3, as DNA: TGTGCCAGCAGCTTAGGAGTTTGGGCGGGGGGGGCCGAGCAGTACTTC. Translated, it gives CASSLGVWAGGAEQYF. The chain carries TRBV7-2 and TRBJ2-7; 9 nucleotides match TRBD2. CDR3 length: 16 residues. Germline CDR1 is SGHTA and CDR2 is FQGNSA. The V segment lost 1 base and the J segment 6 bases; nucleotides outside the gene matches: 10.

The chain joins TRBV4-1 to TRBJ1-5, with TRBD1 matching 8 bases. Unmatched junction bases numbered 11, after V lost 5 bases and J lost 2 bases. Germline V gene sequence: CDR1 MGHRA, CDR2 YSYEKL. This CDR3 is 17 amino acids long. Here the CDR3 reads CASSGGLRGPRNQPQHF. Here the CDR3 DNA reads TGCGCCAGCAGCGGGGGACTCAGGGGGCCCCGCAATCAGCCCCAGCATTTT.